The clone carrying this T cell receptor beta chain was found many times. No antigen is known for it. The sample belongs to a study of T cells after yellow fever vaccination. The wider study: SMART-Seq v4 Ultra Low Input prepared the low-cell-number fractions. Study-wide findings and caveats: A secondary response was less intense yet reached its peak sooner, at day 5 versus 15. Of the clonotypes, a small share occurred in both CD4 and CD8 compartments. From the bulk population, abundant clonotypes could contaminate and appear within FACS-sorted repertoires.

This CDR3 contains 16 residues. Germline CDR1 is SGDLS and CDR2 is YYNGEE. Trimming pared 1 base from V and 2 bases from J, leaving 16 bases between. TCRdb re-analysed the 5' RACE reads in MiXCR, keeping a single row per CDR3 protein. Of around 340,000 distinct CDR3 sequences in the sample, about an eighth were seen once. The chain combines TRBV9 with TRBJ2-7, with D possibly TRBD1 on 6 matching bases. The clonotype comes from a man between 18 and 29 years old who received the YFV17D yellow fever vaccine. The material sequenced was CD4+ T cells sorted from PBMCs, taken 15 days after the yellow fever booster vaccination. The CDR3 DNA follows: TGTGCCAGCAGCGTAAGACCACGGGACAAGACCTACGAGCAGTACTTC. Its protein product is CASSVRPRDKTYEQYF.